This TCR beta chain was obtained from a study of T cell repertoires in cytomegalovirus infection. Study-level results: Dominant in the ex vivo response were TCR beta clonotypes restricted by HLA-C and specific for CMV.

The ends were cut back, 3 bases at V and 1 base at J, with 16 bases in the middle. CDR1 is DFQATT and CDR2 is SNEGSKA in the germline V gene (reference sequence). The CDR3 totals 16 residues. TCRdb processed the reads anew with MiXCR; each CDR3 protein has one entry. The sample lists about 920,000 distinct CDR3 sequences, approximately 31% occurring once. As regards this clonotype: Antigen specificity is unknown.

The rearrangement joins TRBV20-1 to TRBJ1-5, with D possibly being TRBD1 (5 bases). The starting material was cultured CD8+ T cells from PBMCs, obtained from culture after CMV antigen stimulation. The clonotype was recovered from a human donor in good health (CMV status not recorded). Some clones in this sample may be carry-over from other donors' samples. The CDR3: CSASRARISSNQPQHF. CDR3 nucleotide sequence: TGCAGTGCTAGCAGGGCTCGGATTAGCAGCAATCAGCCCCAGCATTTT.